This entry features one T cell receptor (beta chain) sequence. Antigen unknown. This sample was included in a study of T cells after yellow fever vaccination. MiXCR was run by TCRdb on the 5' RACE reads, yielding one entry per CDR3 protein. The data show 300,000 to 350,000 distinct CDR3 sequences, approximately 4.5% seen once. The ends lost 7 bases at V and 5 bases at J; junction bases unmatched: 7. The CDR3 loop spans 14 amino acids. The germline V gene has CDR1 LNHDA and CDR2 SQIVND (reference sequence). Whole-study results and caveats: FACS-sorted repertoires could contain abundant clonotypes contaminating from the bulk population.

Sequenced here: PBMCs, sampled 15 days after the yellow fever booster vaccination. The chain carries TRBV19 and TRBJ2-2, with 7 bases identical to TRBD1. The source of this sequence is a man in his late teens or twenties who received the YFV17D yellow fever vaccine. The DNA of the CDR3 is TGTGCCAGTATTTACAGGGGTGGGACCGGGGAGCTGTTTTTT. Its translation is CASIYRGGTGELFF.